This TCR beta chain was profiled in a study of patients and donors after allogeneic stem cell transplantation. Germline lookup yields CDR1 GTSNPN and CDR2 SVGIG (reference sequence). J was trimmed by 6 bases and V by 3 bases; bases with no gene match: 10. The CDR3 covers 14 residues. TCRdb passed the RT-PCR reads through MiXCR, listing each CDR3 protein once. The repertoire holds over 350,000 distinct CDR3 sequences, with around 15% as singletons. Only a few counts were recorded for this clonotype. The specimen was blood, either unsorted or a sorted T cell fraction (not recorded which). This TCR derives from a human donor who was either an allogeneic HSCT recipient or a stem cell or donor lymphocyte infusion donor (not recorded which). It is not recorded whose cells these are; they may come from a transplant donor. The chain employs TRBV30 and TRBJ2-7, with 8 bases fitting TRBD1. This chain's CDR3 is CAWSSHQTGVEQYF. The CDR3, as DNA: TGTGCCTGGAGCTCTCATCAGACAGGGGTCGAGCAGTACTTC.